This entry is about one TCR beta chain. This sample is drawn from a study of technical replicates of blood from four donors. Profiled with immunoSEQ multiplex PCR; TCRdb holds only in-frame clones, not every one. The sample lists about 91,000 clones, 85% to 95% occurring once. Sequenced sample: T cells isolated from PBMCs. This sequence originates from a human donor in good health.

CDR3 residues: CASSDGTGGSLAYNSPLHF. CDR3 nucleotides: TGCGCCAGCAGCGACGGGACAGGGGGCTCTCTTGCCTATAATTCACCCCTCCACTTT. The V and J genes are TRBV5-1 and TRBJ1-6; 12 bases are shared with TRBD1. With 4 bases clipped from V and 2 bases from J, the junction kept 10 bases outside the gene matches. Germline assignment: CDR1 SGHRS and CDR2 YFSETQ. This CDR3 has 19 amino acids.